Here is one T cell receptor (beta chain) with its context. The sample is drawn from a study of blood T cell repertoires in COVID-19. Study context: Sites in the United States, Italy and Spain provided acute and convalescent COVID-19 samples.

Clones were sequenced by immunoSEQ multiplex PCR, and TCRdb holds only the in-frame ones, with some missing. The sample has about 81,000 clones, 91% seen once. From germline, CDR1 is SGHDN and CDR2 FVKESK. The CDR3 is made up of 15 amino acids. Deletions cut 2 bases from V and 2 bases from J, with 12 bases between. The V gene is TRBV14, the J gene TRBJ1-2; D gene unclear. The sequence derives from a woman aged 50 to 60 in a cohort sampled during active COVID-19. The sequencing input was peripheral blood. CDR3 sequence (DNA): TGTGCCAGCAGCCAAAACAGTGGCCTAAACTATGGCTACACCTTC. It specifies CASSQNSGLNYGYTF.